The subject of this entry is one T cell receptor beta chain. The time point: persistent/refractory GD, antithyroid drugs over 5 years with positive TRAb. Preparation of the TCR library used RNA extracted from PBMCs. The data derive from a study of regulatory T cells in long-lasting Graves disease. Arm-PCR of CDR3 regions with iRepertoire HTBI primers generated TCR beta libraries. TCRdb re-derived calls from the multiplex PCR reads in MiXCR, one entry per CDR3 protein. The profile shows some 440,000 distinct CDR3 sequences, less than 25% of them singletons. This TCR was recovered from a female donor with Graves disease. The input for sequencing was peripheral blood mononuclear cells (PBMCs), taken when the disease was refractory, from a patient treated with antithyroid drugs.

CDR3 nucleotide sequence: TGTGCCAGCAGTTATCGGGGTAGCGGGAGGTCCATGAATGAGCAGTTCTTC. As protein: CASSYRGSGRSMNEQFF. The rearrangement joins TRBV6-2 or TRBV6-3 to TRBJ2-1; 10 nucleotides agree with TRBD2. The CDR3 consists of 17 residues. Per germline, CDR1 MNHEY and CDR2 SVGEGT. Germline trimming cut 3 bases from V and 7 bases from J; bases unmatched to any gene: 12.